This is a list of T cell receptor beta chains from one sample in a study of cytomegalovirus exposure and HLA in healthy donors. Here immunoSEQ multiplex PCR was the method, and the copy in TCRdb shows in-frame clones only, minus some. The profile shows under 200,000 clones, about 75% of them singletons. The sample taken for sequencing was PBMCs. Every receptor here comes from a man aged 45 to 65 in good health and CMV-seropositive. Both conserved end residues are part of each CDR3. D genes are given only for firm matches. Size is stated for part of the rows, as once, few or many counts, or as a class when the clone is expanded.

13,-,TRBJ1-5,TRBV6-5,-,TGTGCCAGCAGCCTACAGGGCTCTCAGCCCCAGCATTTT,CASSLQGSQPQHF
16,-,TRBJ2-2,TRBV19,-,TGTGCCAGTAGTATAGTCGCAGGGGTCGATACCGGGGAGCTGTTTTTT,CASSIVAGVDTGELFF
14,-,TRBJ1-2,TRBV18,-,TGTGCCAGCTCGCTACTAACGGATCCTGGGGGCTACACCTTC,CASSLLTDPGGYTF
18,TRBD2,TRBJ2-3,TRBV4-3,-,TGCGCCAGCAGCCGTCGTGGGGGCGGGGGGCCGAGCACAGATACGCAGTATTTT,CASSRRGGGGPSTDTQYF
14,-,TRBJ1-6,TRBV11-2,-,TGTGCCAGCAGCTTAGGGACAGTGGCCTCACCCCTCCACTTT,CASSLGTVASPLHF
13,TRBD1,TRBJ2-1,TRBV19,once,TGTGCCACTTCGACAGGGGTCAACAATGAGCAGTTCTTC,CATSTGVNNEQFF
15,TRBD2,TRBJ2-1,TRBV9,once,TGTGCCAGCAGCGTAGGGGGACTAGCCTACAATGAGCAGTTCTTC,CASSVGGLAYNEQFF
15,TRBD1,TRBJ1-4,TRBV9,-,TGTGCCAGCAGCGTAAGGACAGGTCAAAATGAAAAACTGTTTTTT,CASSVRTGQNEKLFF
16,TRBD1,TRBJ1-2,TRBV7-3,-,TGTGCCAGCAGCTTATGGTCCCCAGGGGGGAACTATGGCTACACCTTC,CASSLWSPGGNYGYTF
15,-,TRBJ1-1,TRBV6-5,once,TGTGCCAGCAGTTACTCAAGGACACAGAACACTGAAGCTTTCTTT,CASSYSRTQNTEAFF
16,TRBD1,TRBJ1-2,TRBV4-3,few,TGCGCCAGCAGCCAAGCCGCCGGGACAGATAACTATGGCTACACCTTC,CASSQAAGTDNYGYTF
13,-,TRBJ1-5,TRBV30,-,TGTGCCTGGAGTGTAAGCCTTAATCAGCCCCAGCATTTT,CAWSVSLNQPQHF
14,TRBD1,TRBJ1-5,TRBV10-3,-,TGTGCCATCAGTGACAGGGGGCCTAATCAGCCCCAGCATTTT,CAISDRGPNQPQHF
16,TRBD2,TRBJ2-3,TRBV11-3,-,TGTGCCAGCAGCGTGACTAGCGGTCTGTCCACAGATACGCAGTATTTT,CASSVTSGLSTDTQYF
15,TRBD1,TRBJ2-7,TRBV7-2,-,TGTGCCAGCAGCTTACTAGGCGGACCAGGGGGCGAGCAGTACTTC,CASSLLGGPGGEQYF
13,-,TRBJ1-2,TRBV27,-,TGTGCCAGCAGGGAGGGAATACACTATGGCTACACCTTC,CASREGIHYGYTF
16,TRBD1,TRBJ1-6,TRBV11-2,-,TGTGCCAGCAGCTTAGTGGGGGCAGGGGGGAATTCACCCCTCCACTTT,CASSLVGAGGNSPLHF
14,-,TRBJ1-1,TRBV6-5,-,TGTGCCAGCAGTTCCGTGGGGAGGAACACTGAAGCTTTCTTT,CASSSVGRNTEAFF
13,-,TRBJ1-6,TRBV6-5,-,TGTGCCAGCAGTCTACCGGGTAATTCACCCCTCCACTTT,CASSLPGNSPLHF
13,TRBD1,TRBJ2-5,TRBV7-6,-,TGTGCCAGCAGCTCAGGGGGCGTTGAGACCCAGTACTTC,CASSSGGVETQYF
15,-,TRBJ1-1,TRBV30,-,TGTGCCTGGAGTGTATGGGGCACCTCGAACACTGAAGCTTTCTTT,CAWSVWGTSNTEAFF
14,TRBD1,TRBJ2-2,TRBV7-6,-,TGTGCCAGCAGTAAGGACAGGGTACCCGGGGAGCTGTTTTTT,CASSKDRVPGELFF
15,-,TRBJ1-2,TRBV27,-,TGTGCCAGCATTGACCTAAACAGGGCTGGCTATGGCTACACCTTC,CASIDLNRAGYGYTF
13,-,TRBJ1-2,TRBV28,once,TGTGCCAGCACTCGACAGGAAAAAAGTGGCTACACCTTC,CASTRQEKSGYTF